This is a list of T cell receptor beta chains from one sample in a study of blood T cell repertoires in COVID-19. Generated by immunoSEQ multiplex PCR, the TCRdb table keeps only in-frame clones and is missing some. The sample has approximately 55,000 clones, about three quarters seen once; the top ten hold approximately 20%. Sequencing used peripheral blood. The receptors were sampled from a man between 25 and 39 years old with COVID-19, enrolled during active disease. Both conserved end residues are part of each CDR3. The D gene is left open where the match is weak. Clone size is stated in some rows and not others, as once, few, many or a class when expanded.

j_call cdr3_length v_call clone_size d_call cdr3_aa cdr3_nt
TRBJ2-3 17 TRBV5-4 . . CASSPDVRQISTDTQYF TGTGCCAGCAGCCCGGATGTGCGGCAGATTAGCACAGATACGCAGTATTTT
TRBJ1-2 11 TRBV18 few . CASSPTRGYTF TGTGCCAGCTCACCGACCAGGGGCTACACCTTC
TRBJ1-1 15 TRBV19 few TRBD1 CASSIRASGGQGAFF TGTGCCAGTAGTATCAGGGCTTCAGGGGGCCAGGGAGCTTTCTTT
TRBJ2-6 19 TRBV6-2/TRBV6-3 . TRBD1 CASSKIPRQGPSGANVLTF TGTGCCAGCAGCAAAATCCCCCGACAGGGTCCCTCTGGGGCCAACGTCCTGACTTTC
TRBJ2-1 13 TRBV6-1 . . CASSEAGQNEQFF TGTGCCAGCAGTGAAGCGGGGCAGAATGAGCAGTTCTTC
TRBJ2-2 13 TRBV7-9 . . CASSSPLAGELFF TGTGCCAGCAGCTCGCCACTAGCCGGGGAGCTGTTTTTT
TRBJ1-3 16 TRBV30 . TRBD1 CAWTQGRTGDGNTIYF TGTGCCTGGACCCAAGGCAGGACAGGGGACGGAAACACCATATATTTT
TRBJ1-1 13 TRBV5-5 once . CASRWHTNTEAFF TGTGCCAGCAGATGGCATACGAACACTGAAGCTTTCTTT
TRBJ1-2 13 TRBV29-1 once . CSVIGEGMSGYTF TGCAGCGTTATTGGGGAGGGGATGAGTGGCTACACCTTC
TRBJ1-2 15 TRBV6-5 once . CASSYSWQGLTGYTF TGTGCCAGCAGTTACTCGTGGCAGGGATTAACTGGCTACACCTTC
TRBJ1-1 13 TRBV11-2 . . CASSFLDTTEAFF TGTGCCAGCAGCTTCCTAGATACGACTGAAGCTTTCTTT
TRBJ2-7 16 TRBV5-1 . TRBD2 CASSLVGSGTAYEQYF TGCGCCAGCAGCTTGGTAGGCAGCGGGACGGCCTACGAGCAGTACTTC
TRBJ1-1 14 TRBV5-1 . TRBD1 CASSSRTGNTEAFF TGCGCCAGCAGTTCCAGGACAGGGAACACTGAAGCTTTCTTT
TRBJ2-5 12 TRBV30 . . CAGLLRGETQYF TGTGCCGGATTACTGAGGGGGGAGACCCAGTACTTC
TRBJ2-5 15 TRBV7-2 few TRBD1 CASSSPGTGKETQYF TGTGCCAGCAGCTCCCCTGGGACAGGGAAAGAGACCCAGTACTTC
TRBJ2-7 14 TRBV6-5 . TRBD2 CASGTSGSKGEQYF TGTGCCAGCGGAACTAGCGGGAGTAAGGGCGAGCAGTACTTC
TRBJ1-6 18 TRBV6-2/TRBV6-3 few TRBD1 CASSYLTKDRGYNSPLHF TGTGCCAGCAGTTACCTTACCAAGGACAGGGGATATAATTCACCCCTCCACTTT
TRBJ1-5 15 TRBV5-5 few . CASSPLGGDNQPQHF TGTGCCAGCAGCCCCCTGGGGGGGGACAATCAGCCCCAGCATTTT
TRBJ2-7 11 TRBV10-3 . . CATSPGQIQYF TGTGCCACCTCACCAGGACAGATCCAGTACTTC
TRBJ2-1 15 TRBV27 . TRBD2 CASSFSGGFDNEQFF TGTGCCAGCAGTTTTAGCGGGGGATTCGACAATGAGCAGTTCTTC
TRBJ2-3 16 TRBV5-6 . TRBD2 CASSLSGRLSTDTQYF TGTGCCAGCAGCTTAAGCGGGAGGCTTAGCACAGATACGCAGTATTTT
TRBJ1-3 15 TRBV7-9 . TRBD1 CASSAQGAAGNTIYF TGTGCCAGTAGTGCACAGGGGGCAGCTGGAAACACCATATATTTT
TRBJ2-1 13 TRBV29-1 . TRBD1 CSADRGRGNEQFF TGCAGCGCTGACAGGGGGCGCGGTAATGAGCAGTTCTTC
TRBJ2-2 16 TRBV28 . . CASSYGPSVTTGELFF TGTGCCAGCTCGTACGGCCCTAGCGTGACCACCGGGGAGCTGTTTTTT
TRBJ2-2 16 TRBV6-4 . TRBD2 CASSEQRGASTGELFF TGTGCCAGCAGTGAGCAGCGGGGGGCTTCCACCGGGGAGCTGTTTTTT
TRBJ2-7 12 TRBV27 once . CASRGSSYEQYF TGTGCCAGCAGGGGGAGCTCCTACGAGCAGTACTTC
TRBJ1-4 16 TRBV14 . . CASSQDFGGYGEKLFF TGTGCCAGCAGCCAAGATTTCGGGGGATACGGTGAAAAACTGTTTTTT
TRBJ2-7 14 TRBV28 . TRBD1 CASIQGGQDYEQYF TGTGCCAGCATCCAAGGGGGACAGGACTACGAGCAGTACTTC